The rows below give T cell receptor beta chains drawn from one sample of a study of tumor and adjacent non-tumor tissue in lung cancer. TCRdb passed the multiplex PCR reads through MiXCR, listing each CDR3 protein once. The sample lists more than 85,000 distinct CDR3 sequences, 75% to 90% occurring once. The sample consisted of lung tumor tissue. The receptors shown here come from an older man with non-small cell lung cancer. CDR3s include the opening cysteine and the closing phenylalanine or tryptophan. The D gene is left open where the match is weak. Expanded clones are given a class, and other clones once, few, many or no size at all.

TRBJ1-1 . 15 few TRBV4-1 TGCGCCAGCAGCCAAGTTACATGGTTGAATACTGAAGCTTTCTTT CASSQVTWLNTEAFF
TRBJ2-6 . 18 . TRBV29-1 TGCAGCGTTTCCGACCGGAACAGGGTTTCCTCTGGGGCCAACTTCCTGACTTTC CSVSDRNRVSSGANFLTF
TRBJ1-1 TRBD1 14 . TRBV11-2 TGTGCCAGTAGCCCGGAACAGGGGAACACTGGAGCTTTCTTT CASSPEQGNTGAFF
TRBJ2-4 . 13 . TRBV20-1 TGCAGTGCTAGGCCGCTTGACAAAAACATTCAGTACTTC CSARPLDKNIQYF
TRBJ2-1 . 17 . TRBV4-3 TGCGCCAGCAGCCAAGAGCCAACGGAAGCTAAATACAATGAGCAGTTCTTC CASSQEPTEAKYNEQFF
TRBJ2-1 TRBD2 17 . TRBV11-3 TGTTCTAGCAGCCTCTTAGGGACTAGCGGGGGCTACAATGAGCAGTTCTTC CSSSLLGTSGGYNEQFF
TRBJ1-2 . 14 . TRBV7-9 TGTGGCTGGGGCGAGGTGTCCTTAAGGCATGGCTACACCTTC CGWGEVSLRHGYTF
TRBJ1-1 . 17 . TRBV28 TGTGTCAGCATTATCCGGGACGGACTCCTCCGTCGCACTGAAGCTTTCTTT CVSIIRDGLLRRTEAFF
TRBJ2-2 TRBD1 16 . TRBV11-2 TGTGTCAGCAGCTTAGTGCGCACAGGGGTTGCCGGGAAGCTGTTTTTT CVSSLVRTGVAGKLFF
TRBJ1-5 . 15 . TRBV4-2 TGTGTCAGCGGCCGTGACACTCATAGCAATCAGCCCCAGCATTTT CVSGRDTHSNQPQHF
TRBJ2-7 . 15 many TRBV5-4 TGTGCCAGCAGCCAAGGACAGATTAAAACCTACGAGCAGTACTTC CASSQGQIKTYEQYF
TRBJ2-1 TRBD2 14 . TRBV11-1 TGTGTCAGCAGCCAACAACCGGCGGGAGGTGCGCAATTCTTC CVSSQQPAGGAQFF
TRBJ1-1 TRBD1 15 . TRBV6-1 TGTACCAGCACCCAATGGGGACAGGGTCACTCTGAAGCTTTCTTT CTSTQWGQGHSEAFF
TRBJ2-1 TRBD2 17 . TRBV4-3 TGCATCAGCAACCAAGACCCAGCGGGAGCTGAATACAATGAGCAGTTCTTC CISNQDPAGAEYNEQFF
TRBJ2-5 TRBD2 20 . TRBV12-3/TRBV12-4 TGTGCCAGCAGAAAAAGCGACCACACGACTAGCGGGCTCCCCCAGGAGACCCAGTACTTC CASRKSDHTTSGLPQETQYF
TRBJ1-5 . 14 . TRBV5-1 TGCTCCATCAAACCGGGCCATAGCAATCAGCCCCAGCATTTT CSIKPGHSNQPQHF
TRBJ1-2 TRBD1 16 once TRBV6-1 TGTGCCAGCACCGTAGACAGGGTGCGAATTAAGTATGGCTACACCTTC CASTVDRVRIKYGYTF